Below, one T cell receptor (beta chain) is given with its context. Its matching antigen is unknown. Sequencing was performed with immunoSEQ multiplex PCR; in TCRdb, only in-frame clones are kept and a portion is missing. The sample has under 200,000 clones; roughly 91% are singletons. This entry comes from a study of cytomegalovirus exposure and HLA in healthy donors. Study overall: The roughly 120 validation repertoires matched the 500 to 750 first-cohort repertoires in platform, a later analysis reported.

Overall study results and limits: In the 95 to 150 validation repertoires, approximately 94% of cluster scores exceeded 0, per a later analysis.

The TCR sequence derives from a woman under 30 in good health and CMV-seropositive. The sequencing input was PBMCs.

The CDR3: CASSQDEASPYNEQFF. CDR3 coding DNA: TGCGCCAGCAGCCAAGATGAGGCGAGCCCCTACAATGAGCAGTTCTTC. The V call is TRBV4-3, the J call TRBJ2-1, with D unresolved. CDR1 and CDR2 from the germline V gene are LGHNA and YSLEER. V was trimmed by 0 bases and J by 2 bases, leaving 11 bases between them. CDR3 length equals 16 residues.